These 24 T cell receptor beta chains were all obtained from the same sample, sequenced in a study of blood T cell repertoires in COVID-19. Profiled with immunoSEQ multiplex PCR; TCRdb holds only in-frame clones, not every one. The repertoire holds 140,000 to 150,000 clones, with around 89% as singletons. The material sequenced was peripheral blood. Source of these receptors: a man aged 55 to 70 with active or convalescent COVID-19.

The chain recombines TRBV28 with TRBJ1-2; TRBD1 is a possible D gene (5 bases). The CDR3 totals 14 residues. The germline V gene has CDR1 MDHEN and CDR2 SYDVKM. V gave up 7 bases and J gave up 2 bases, with 14 bases separating them. The CDR3 coding sequence is TGTGCCAGCAATCGGGCAGGGAAAAACTATGGCTACACCTTC. Protein product: CASNRAGKNYGYTF.

V is TRBV28 and J is TRBJ2-3, with D possibly being TRBD1 (6 bases). V lost 5 bases, J lost 0 bases, and 21 bases lay in between. CDR1 is MDHEN and CDR2 is SYDVKM in the germline V gene. This CDR3 spans 18 amino acids. DNA of the CDR3: TGTGCCAGCAGTCCACCACTCTTTACAGGGTCTAGCACAGATACGCAGTATTTT. Translated: CASSPPLFTGSSTDTQYF.

Remarks on this clone: The same CDR3 is also encoded by other DNA sequences in this sample. The chain carries TRBV11-2 and TRBJ2-7; TRBD1 matches 8 bases. This CDR3 is built from 12 residues. With V trimmed by 6 bases and J by 4 bases, 2 bases remained unmatched. CDR1 is SGHAT and CDR2 is FQNNGV in the germline V gene. CDR3 sequence reads: CASSRQGYEQYF. CDR3 coding DNA: TGTGCCAGCAGTCGACAGGGGTACGAGCAGTACTTC.

The chain links TRBV24-1 to TRBJ1-5, with D unresolved. The CDR3 contains 14 residues. Germline V CDR1 and CDR2: KGHDR, SFDVKD. The V gene lost 3 bases and the J gene lost 9 bases, with 14 bases spanning the gap. The CDR3 region is CATSDIGAVWPQHF. As DNA, the CDR3 is TGTGCCACCAGTGATATAGGTGCGGTCTGGCCCCAGCATTTT.

The chain has TRBV12-5 and TRBJ2-1; D is possibly TRBD2 (6 bases). The V gene lost 1 base and the J gene lost 8 bases, with 9 bases spanning the gap. The CDR3 sequence is 13 residues long. CDR1 is LGHNT and CDR2 is FRNRAP in the germline V gene. The CDR3 sequence: CASGLDGGYEQFF. CDR3 DNA: TGTGCTAGTGGTTTGGACGGGGGTTATGAGCAGTTCTTC.

This clone was seen a single time. The chain couples TRBV7-9 to TRBJ2-3, with 10 bases lining up with TRBD2. V gave up 5 bases and J gave up 4 bases; unmatched junction bases: 15. This CDR3 comprises 18 residues. The germline V gene encodes CDR1 SEHNR and CDR2 FQNEAQ (reference sequence). The CDR3 sequence is CASSPLTSGTMSPDTQYF. Written as DNA, the CDR3 is TGTGCCAGCAGCCCACTAACTAGCGGGACCATGAGTCCAGATACGCAGTATTTT.

This chain connects TRBV7-2 to TRBJ1-1; D not resolved. The CDR3 is 13 residues long. In germline, CDR1 is SGHTA, CDR2 FQGNSA. V lost 5 bases, J lost 1 base, and 8 bases lay in between. As DNA, the CDR3 is TGTGCCAGCAGCCTACAGAGGAACACTGAAGCTTTCTTT. Protein sequence: CASSLQRNTEAFF.

The genes are TRBV7-2 and TRBJ2-3; D unresolved. The CDR3 consists of 13 residues. V was trimmed by 5 bases and J by 2 bases, leaving 8 bases between them. Germline assignment: CDR1 SGHTA and CDR2 FQGNSA. The CDR3 loop reads CASSLAHTDTQYF. DNA of the CDR3: TGTGCCAGCAGCCTGGCTCACACAGATACGCAGTATTTT. Variable domain in full (rest from reference TRBV7-2 and TRBJ2-3): GAGVSQSPSNKVTEKGKDVELRCDPISGHTALYWYRQSLGQGLEFLIYFQGNSAPDKSGLPSDRFSAERTGGSVSTLTIQRTQQEDSAVYLCASSLAHTDTQYFGPGTRLTVL.

The chain employs TRBV27 and TRBJ1-6; the D is unclear. Trimming stripped 4 bases from V and 6 bases from J, with 13 bases between. In germline, CDR1 is MNHEY, CDR2 SMNVEV (reference sequence). This CDR3 contains 15 residues. Here the CDR3 DNA reads TGTGCCAGCAGTTACTTCCAGGCCCGTAATTCACCCCTCCACTTT. It specifies CASSYFQARNSPLHF.

The chain joins TRBV7-3 to TRBJ2-2; TRBD1 agrees at 8 bases. With V trimmed by 6 bases and J by 6 bases, 6 bases remained unmatched. The CDR3 covers 14 residues. The germline V gene has CDR1 SGHTA and CDR2 FQGTGA. As DNA, the CDR3 is TGTGCCAGCAGGCCAGGGGGCGCCGCCGGGGAGCTGTTTTTT. Its translation: CASRPGGAAGELFF. The full variable domain, its missing parts supplied by reference TRBV7-3 and TRBJ2-2, is GAGVSQTPSNKVTEKGKYVELRCDPISGHTALYWYRQSLGQGPEFLIYFQGTGAADDSGLPNDRFFAVRPEGSVSTLKIQRTERGDSAVYLCASRPGGAAGELFFGEGSRLTVL.

The chain uses TRBV23-1 and TRBJ2-4, with D maybe TRBD1 (6 bases). TRBV23-1 belongs to the ORF category, with a function that is uncertain. There are 20 residues in the CDR3. Trimming left V 2 bases short and J 0 bases short, with 23 bases between. CDR3 protein: CASSQEGVGPVPLAKNIQYF. CDR3 nucleotide sequence: TGCGCCAGCAGTCAAGAGGGGGTTGGCCCCGTTCCCCTAGCCAAAAACATTCAGTACTTC.

The V gene is TRBV7-3, the J gene TRBJ2-5; TRBD2 agrees at 11 bases. The junction had 7 bases not matched to a gene; V was cut back by 5 bases and J by 5 bases. Looked up from germline, CDR1 is SGHTA and CDR2 is FQGTGA. The CDR3 consists of 15 residues. The CDR3 DNA follows: TGTGCCAGCAGCCCCGCCGGGACTAGCGGCGAGACCCAGTACTTC. This sequence encodes CASSPAGTSGETQYF. The variable domain in full, with the rest retrieved from reference TRBV7-3 and TRBJ2-5, is GAGVSQTPSNKVTEKGKYVELRCDPISGHTALYWYRQSLGQGPEFLIYFQGTGAADDSGLPNDRFFAVRPEGSVSTLKIQRTERGDSAVYLCASSPAGTSGETQYFGPGTRLLVL.

The rearrangement joins TRBV28 to TRBJ2-1, with D unclear. The length of the CDR3 is 12 residues. CDR1 and CDR2 from the germline V gene are MDHEN and SYDVKM. V was cut by 8 bases and J by 5 bases, with 10 bases left in between. CDR3 residues: CASWSVDNEQFF. CDR3 DNA: TGTGCCAGCTGGAGTGTCGACAATGAGCAGTTCTTC.

The chain joins TRBV28 to TRBJ2-7; 7 bases fit TRBD1. Germline assignment: CDR1 MDHEN and CDR2 SYDVKM. The CDR3 consists of 14 residues. Trimming cost V 4 bases and J 4 bases; bases outside gene matches: 7. The CDR3 is CASSSGGFTYEQYF. CDR3 DNA: TGTGCCAGCAGTTCAGGGGGTTTCACTTACGAGCAGTACTTC.

The genes are TRBV7-6 and TRBJ2-2; TRBD2 might be the D (6 bases). The CDR3 is made up of 17 amino acids. Trimming took 8 bases from V and 2 from J, leaving 21 bases between them. The germline CDR1 and CDR2 sequences are SGHVS and FNYEAQ. The CDR3 DNA sequence: TGTGCCAGCCGCCCTAGGGCGGGACTCCATAACACCGGGGAGCTGTTTTTT. It translates to CASRPRAGLHNTGELFF.

The V call is TRBV3-1 (or the pseudogene TRBV3-2), the J call TRBJ2-3; 7 bases align to TRBD2. Germline CDR1 is LGHDT and CDR2 is YNNKEL (reference sequence). The CDR3 sequence is 16 residues long. V shed 4 bases and J 4 bases; nucleotides not matched to a gene: 11. The CDR3, as DNA: TGTGCCAGCAGCCTACAGTACGCGGGAGCCCCAGATACGCAGTATTTT. Its translation: CASSLQYAGAPDTQYF.

In this sample, this clone turned up a few times. The V and J genes are TRBV2 and TRBJ1-6; 8 nucleotides line up with TRBD1. Germline V gives CDR1 SNHLY, CDR2 FYNNEI. The junction had 7 bases not matched to a gene; V was cut back by 10 bases and J by 8 bases. The CDR3 totals 13 residues. The CDR3, as DNA: TGTGCCACTACAGGGGGACCATATTCACCCCTCCACTTT. Amino acid sequence: CATTGGPYSPLHF.

The chain has TRBV5-5 and TRBJ2-7; 7 nucleotides agree with TRBD1. The CDR3 consists of 14 residues. Germline V gives CDR1 SGHKS, CDR2 YYEKEE (reference sequence). V was pared by 4 bases and J by 4 bases, with 8 bases of the junction left unmatched. The CDR3 DNA follows: TGTGCCAGCAGCCGAAACCAGGGGGTGTACGAGCAGTACTTC. Translation: CASSRNQGVYEQYF.

CDR3 DNA: TGTGCCAGCAGTGAAGAGGCGGGAGGCCCCGGGGAGCTGTTTTTT. Protein product: CASSEEAGGPGELFF. The J gene is TRBJ2-2, the V gene TRBV2; 8 bases line up with TRBD2. CDR1 and CDR2 from the germline V gene are SNHLY and FYNNEI. Trimming removed 1 base from V and 6 bases from J; junction bases left unmatched: 4. This CDR3 is built from 15 residues.

The rearrangement uses TRBV6-6 and TRBJ2-7; maybe TRBD2 (6 bases). There are 13 residues in the CDR3. Deletions cut 0 bases from V and 6 bases from J, with 9 bases between. Germline CDR1 reads MNHNY; CDR2 reads SVGAGI (reference sequence). The CDR3 DNA sequence: TGTGCCAGCAGTTACTCCGCGGGGATCGAGCAGTACTTC. Translating it yields CASSYSAGIEQYF.

CDR3 sequence: CASSFRVTGAATYEQYF. CDR3 nucleotide sequence: TGTGCCAGCAGCTTCCGTGTAACAGGAGCCGCCACCTACGAGCAGTACTTC. This chain joins TRBV13 and TRBJ2-7; tentatively, D is TRBD1 (5 bases). The CDR3 extends over 17 amino acids. Germline V CDR1 and CDR2: PRHDT, FYEKMQ (reference sequence). V lost 3 bases, J lost 2 bases, and 20 bases lay in between.

The chain uses TRBV4-1 and TRBJ1-4, with D possibly matching TRBD1 (5 bases). CDR3 length: 15 residues. V was cut by 2 bases and J by 6 bases, with 13 bases left in between. Germline V CDR1 and CDR2: MGHRA, YSYEKL. The CDR3 region has the DNA TGCGCCAGCAGCCAAATTGGGGGGTTGTATGAAAAACTGTTTTTT. It specifies CASSQIGGLYEKLFF.

CDR3 region: CATSEAGSYEQYF. CDR3 DNA sequence: TGTGCCACCAGTGAGGCCGGGAGCTACGAGCAGTACTTC. This chain connects TRBV24-1 to TRBJ2-7; tentative D call: TRBD2 (6 bases). Trimming took 4 bases from V and 3 from J, leaving 9 bases between them. Germline V gene lookup returns CDR1 KGHDR and CDR2 SFDVKD. The length of the CDR3 is 13 residues.

V gene TRBV6-5 combines with J gene TRBJ2-3, with D maybe TRBD2 (5 bases). Per the germline V gene, CDR1 is MNHEY and CDR2 is SVGAGI. The ends were cut back, 7 bases at V and 2 bases at J, with 16 bases in the middle. The CDR3 length is 15 residues. The CDR3 nucleotides read TGTGCCAGCACAAACGGGGTCTACCCCACAGATACGCAGTATTTT. This translates into CASTNGVYPTDTQYF.